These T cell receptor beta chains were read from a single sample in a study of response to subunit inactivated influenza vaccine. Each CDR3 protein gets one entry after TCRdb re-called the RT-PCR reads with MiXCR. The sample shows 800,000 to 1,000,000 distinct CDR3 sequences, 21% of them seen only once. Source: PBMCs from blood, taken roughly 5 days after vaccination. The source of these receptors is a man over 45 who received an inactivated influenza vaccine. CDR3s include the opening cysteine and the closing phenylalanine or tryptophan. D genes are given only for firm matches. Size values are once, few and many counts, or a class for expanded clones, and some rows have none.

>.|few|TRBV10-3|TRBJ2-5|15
TGTGCCATCAGTGTGGGACCGGAGGGAAAAGAGACCCAGTACTTC
CAISVGPEGKETQYF
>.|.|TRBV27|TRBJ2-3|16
TGTGCCAGCAGTTCCGGGGCCCTCCGATTCACAGATACGCAGTATTTT
CASSSGALRFTDTQYF
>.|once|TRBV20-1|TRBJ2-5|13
TGCAGTGCTCCCCCCAACTTACAAGAGACCCAGTACTTC
CSAPPNLQETQYF
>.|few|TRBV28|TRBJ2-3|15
TGTGCCAGCAGTTTTGAGCTAGGCGGCACAGATACGCAGTATTTT
CASSFELGGTDTQYF
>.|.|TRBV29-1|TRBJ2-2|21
TGCAGCGTTGAACACTCTTCCCGGCCACCCGTTCCCCTCGCGAACACCGGGGAGCTGTTTTTT
CSVEHSSRPPVPLANTGELFF
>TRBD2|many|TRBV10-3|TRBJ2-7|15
TGTGCCATCAGTGAGGGGACTAGCGGACCCTACGAGCAGTACTTC
CAISEGTSGPYEQYF
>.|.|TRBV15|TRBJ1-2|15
TGTGCCACCAGCAGGGAGGACAGTAGTAACTATGGCTACACCTTC
CATSREDSSNYGYTF
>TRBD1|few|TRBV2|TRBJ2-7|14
TGTGCCAGCAGTGAAGTGGGGACAGGGAGGGAGCAGTACTTC
CASSEVGTGREQYF
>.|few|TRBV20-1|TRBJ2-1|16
TGCAGTGCTGTCCCCCCCGGGGGGCTTAAATACAATGAGCAGTTCTTC
CSAVPPGGLKYNEQFF
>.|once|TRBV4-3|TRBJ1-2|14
TGCGCCAGCAGCCAAGATTTGGACCCCTATGGCTACACCTTC
CASSQDLDPYGYTF
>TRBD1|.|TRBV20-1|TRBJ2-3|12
TGCAGTGCCTCGACAGGGCCAGATACGCAGTATTTT
CSASTGPDTQYF
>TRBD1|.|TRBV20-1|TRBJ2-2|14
TGCAGTGCCCAGGGACAGGGGCTCAACGGGGAGCTGTTTTTT
CSAQGQGLNGELFF
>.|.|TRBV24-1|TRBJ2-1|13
TGTGCCACCAGTGATCAGGCCGGGAATGAGCAGTTCTTC
CATSDQAGNEQFF
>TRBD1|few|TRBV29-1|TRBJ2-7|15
TGCAGCGTTGAAGGGACAGGGGCTACCTCCTACGAGCAGTACTTC
CSVEGTGATSYEQYF
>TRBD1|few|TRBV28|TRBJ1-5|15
TGTGCCAGCAGTTCTCCAGGGGGTTCGGTTCAGCCCCAGCATTTT
CASSSPGGSVQPQHF
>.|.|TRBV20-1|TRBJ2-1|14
TGCAGTGCTAGAGCGGTTAGCTCCTACAATGAGCAGTTCTTC
CSARAVSSYNEQFF
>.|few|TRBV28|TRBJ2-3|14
TGTGCCAGCAGTTTTGAGGGAGGGGGACTTCTGCAGTATTTT
CASSFEGGGLLQYF
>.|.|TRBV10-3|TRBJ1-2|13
TGTGCCATCAGTGAAGGTTACCGCTATGGCTACACCTTC
CAISEGYRYGYTF
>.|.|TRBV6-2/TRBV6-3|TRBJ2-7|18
TGTGCCAGCAGTTACTCGAGCTTGGGACATTCTTGGGACTACGAGCAGTACTTC
CASSYSSLGHSWDYEQYF
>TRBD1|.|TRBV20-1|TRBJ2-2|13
TGCAGTGTACCGACAGGGGTCACCGGGGAGCTGTTTTTT
CSVPTGVTGELFF
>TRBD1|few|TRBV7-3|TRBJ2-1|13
TGTGCCAGCAGCTTAAGACAGGGCGATGAGCAGTTCTTC
CASSLRQGDEQFF
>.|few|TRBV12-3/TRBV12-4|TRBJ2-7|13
TGTGCCAGCAGCATCGGTGGGTGGCTTGAGCAGTCCTTC
CASSIGGWLEQSF
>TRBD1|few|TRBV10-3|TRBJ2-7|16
TGTGCCATCAGTGAAAGGGGACAGGGTTTATCCTACGAGCAGTACTTC
CAISERGQGLSYEQYF
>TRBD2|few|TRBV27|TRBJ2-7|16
TGTGCCAGCAGTTTGTTACTGGGACTAGTTAGAGGCGAGCAGTACTTC
CASSLLLGLVRGEQYF
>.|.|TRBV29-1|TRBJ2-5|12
TGCAGCGTTTGGGACACCAAAGAGACCCAGTACTTC
CSVWDTKETQYF
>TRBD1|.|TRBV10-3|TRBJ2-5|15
TGTGCCATCAATCGGGACCGAGGGGGCAAAGAGACCCAGTACTTC
CAINRDRGGKETQYF
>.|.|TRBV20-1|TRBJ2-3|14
TGCAGTGCTAGATCTGCAGGGTCTACAGATACGCAGTATTTT
CSARSAGSTDTQYF
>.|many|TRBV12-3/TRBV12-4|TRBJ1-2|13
TGTGCCAGCACCACTGGGCAGGGTGAAGGCTACACCTTC
CASTTGQGEGYTF
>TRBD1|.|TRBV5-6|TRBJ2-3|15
TGTGCCAGCAGCTATGATCGGACAGGGACAGATACGCAGTATTTT
CASSYDRTGTDTQYF
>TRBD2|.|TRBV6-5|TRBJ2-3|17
TGTGCCAGCAGTTTGGGTTGGACTAGCGGGAGCACAGATACGCAGTATTTT
CASSLGWTSGSTDTQYF
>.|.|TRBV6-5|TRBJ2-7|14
TGTGCCAGCAGTTACGCCCAGGGGTCCTACGAGCAGTACTTC
CASSYAQGSYEQYF
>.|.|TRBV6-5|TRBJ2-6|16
TGTGCCAGCAGTTACTCACAAGGGGCTGGGGCCAACGTCCTGACTTTC
CASSYSQGAGANVLTF
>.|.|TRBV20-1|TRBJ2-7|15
TGCAGTGCTAGAGGTCCCAGGGACGTATACTACGAGCAGTACTTC
CSARGPRDVYYEQYF
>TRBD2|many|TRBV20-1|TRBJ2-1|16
TGCAGTGCTAGAACCTCGACTAGCAGCTCCTACAATGAGCAGTTCTTC
CSARTSTSSSYNEQFF
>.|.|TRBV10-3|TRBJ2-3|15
TGTGCCATCAGTCGAAGCGGAGGGAGCACAGATACGCAGTATTTT
CAISRSGGSTDTQYF
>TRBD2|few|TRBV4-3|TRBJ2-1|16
TGCGCCAGCAGCCAAGATCCTTATCGACTAGCCTATGAGCAGTTCTTC
CASSQDPYRLAYEQFF
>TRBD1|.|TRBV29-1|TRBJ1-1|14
TGCAGCGTGGACAGGGGCGGTGGGGGCACTGAAGCTTTCTTT
CSVDRGGGGTEAFF
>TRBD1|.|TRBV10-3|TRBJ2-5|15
TGTGCCATCAGTGAGTCGGGGACAGGGATGGAGACCCAGTACTTC
CAISESGTGMETQYF
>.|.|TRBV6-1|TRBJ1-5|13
TGTGCCAGCAGGGTCACAAGTCATCAGCCCCAGCATTTT
CASRVTSHQPQHF
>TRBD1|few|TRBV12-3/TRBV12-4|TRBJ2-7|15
TGTGCCAGCAGTTTAGTGTTCGACAGGGTGGACGAGCAGTACTTC
CASSLVFDRVDEQYF
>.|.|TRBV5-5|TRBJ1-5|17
TGTGCCAGCAGCCTGACGGGGGCCGCCGCTTATGGTGGGCCCCAGCATTTT
CASSLTGAAAYGGPQHF
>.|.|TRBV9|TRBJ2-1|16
TGTGCCAGCAGCGCCAGGGGCGGGAGTACCGTGAATGAGCAGTTCTTC
CASSARGGSTVNEQFF